The sequence of this T cell receptor (beta chain) was determined in a study of response to subunit inactivated influenza vaccine. Study findings and constraints: T cells newly recruited by each seasonal influenza vaccination are few, the authors suggested.

With regard to this clonotype: Its target is unknown.

TCRdb independently ran MiXCR on the RT-PCR reads; one entry per CDR3 protein. The sample contains about 620,000 distinct CDR3 sequences, about 12% of which appear only once. The TCR sequence derives from a man between 50 and 59 years old who received an inactivated influenza vaccine. The sequenced sample was PBMCs from blood, obtained on the day of vaccination.

CDR3 bases: TGTGCCAGCTCACCAGGGAACACAGATACGCAGTATTTT. This encodes CASSPGNTDTQYF. The chain combines TRBV18 with TRBJ2-3, with D hard to call. Trimming shortened V by 2 bases and J by 2 bases, and 5 bases separated the two germline ends. Germline assignment: CDR1 KGHSH and CDR2 LQKENI. The CDR3 covers 13 residues.